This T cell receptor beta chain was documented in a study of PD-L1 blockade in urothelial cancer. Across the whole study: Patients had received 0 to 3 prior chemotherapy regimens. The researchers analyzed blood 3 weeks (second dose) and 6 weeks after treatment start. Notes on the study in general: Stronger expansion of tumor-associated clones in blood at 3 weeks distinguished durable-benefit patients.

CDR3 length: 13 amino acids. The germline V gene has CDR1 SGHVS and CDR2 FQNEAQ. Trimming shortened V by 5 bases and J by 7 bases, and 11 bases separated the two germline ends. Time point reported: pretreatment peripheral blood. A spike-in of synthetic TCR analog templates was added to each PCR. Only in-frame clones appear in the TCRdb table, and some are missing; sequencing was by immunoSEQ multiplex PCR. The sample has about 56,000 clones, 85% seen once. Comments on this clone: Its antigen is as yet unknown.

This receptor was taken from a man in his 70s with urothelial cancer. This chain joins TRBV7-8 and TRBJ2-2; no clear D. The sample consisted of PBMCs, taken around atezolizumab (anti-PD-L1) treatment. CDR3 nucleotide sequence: TGTGCCAGCAGCGACAACCCCAGCGGGGAGCTGTTTTTT. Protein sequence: CASSDNPSGELFF.